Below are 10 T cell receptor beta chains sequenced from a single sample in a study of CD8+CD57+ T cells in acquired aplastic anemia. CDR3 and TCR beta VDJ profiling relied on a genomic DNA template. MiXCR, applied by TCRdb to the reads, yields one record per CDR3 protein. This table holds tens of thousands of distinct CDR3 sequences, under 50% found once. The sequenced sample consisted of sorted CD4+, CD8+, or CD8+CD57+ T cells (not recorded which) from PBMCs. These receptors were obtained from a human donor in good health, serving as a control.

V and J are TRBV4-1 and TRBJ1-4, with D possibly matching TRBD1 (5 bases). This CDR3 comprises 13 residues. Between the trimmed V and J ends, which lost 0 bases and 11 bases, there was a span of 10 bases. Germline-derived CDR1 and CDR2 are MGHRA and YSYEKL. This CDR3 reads CASSQEAGRKLFF. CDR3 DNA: TGCGCCAGCAGCCAAGAGGCAGGGAGGAAACTGTTTTTT.

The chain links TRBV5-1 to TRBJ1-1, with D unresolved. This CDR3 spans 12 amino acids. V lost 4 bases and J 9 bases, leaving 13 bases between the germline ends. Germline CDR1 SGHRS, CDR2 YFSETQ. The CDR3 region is CASSRIGDQAFF. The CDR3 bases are TGCGCCAGCAGCCGGATTGGGGATCAAGCTTTCTTT.

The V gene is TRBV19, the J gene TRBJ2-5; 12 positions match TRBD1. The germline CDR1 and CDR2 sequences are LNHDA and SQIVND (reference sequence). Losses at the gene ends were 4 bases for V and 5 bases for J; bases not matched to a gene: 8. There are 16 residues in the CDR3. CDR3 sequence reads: CASSTLRDRGRETQYF. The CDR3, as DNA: TGTGCCAGTAGTACTCTCCGGGACAGGGGGCGGGAGACCCAGTACTTC.

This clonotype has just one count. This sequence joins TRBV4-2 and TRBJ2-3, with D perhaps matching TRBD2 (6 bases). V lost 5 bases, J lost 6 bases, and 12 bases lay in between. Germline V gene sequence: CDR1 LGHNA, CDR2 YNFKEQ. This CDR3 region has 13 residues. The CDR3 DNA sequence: TGTGCCAGCAGCTTAGCCCTAGCGGATACGCAGTATTTT. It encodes CASSLALADTQYF.

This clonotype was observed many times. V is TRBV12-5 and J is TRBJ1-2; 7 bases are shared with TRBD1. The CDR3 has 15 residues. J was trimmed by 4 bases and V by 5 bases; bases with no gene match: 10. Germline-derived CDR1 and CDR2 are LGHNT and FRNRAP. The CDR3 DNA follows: TGTGCTAGTGGTCCCCGGGAGGGGGCGGTCTATGGCTACACCTTC. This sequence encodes CASGPREGAVYGYTF.

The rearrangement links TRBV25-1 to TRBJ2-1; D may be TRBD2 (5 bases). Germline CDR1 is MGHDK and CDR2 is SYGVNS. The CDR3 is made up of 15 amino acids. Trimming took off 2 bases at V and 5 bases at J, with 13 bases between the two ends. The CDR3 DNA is TGTGCCAGCAGTGAAGCGCGGGCAGCTCACAATGAGCAGTTCTTC. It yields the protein CASSEARAAHNEQFF.

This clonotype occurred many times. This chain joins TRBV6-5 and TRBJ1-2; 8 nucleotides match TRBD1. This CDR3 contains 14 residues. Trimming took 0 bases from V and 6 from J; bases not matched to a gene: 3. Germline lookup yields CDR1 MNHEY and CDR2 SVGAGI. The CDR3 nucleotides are TGTGCCAGCAGTTACTCACAGGGGGTACATGGCTACACCTTC. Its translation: CASSYSQGVHGYTF.

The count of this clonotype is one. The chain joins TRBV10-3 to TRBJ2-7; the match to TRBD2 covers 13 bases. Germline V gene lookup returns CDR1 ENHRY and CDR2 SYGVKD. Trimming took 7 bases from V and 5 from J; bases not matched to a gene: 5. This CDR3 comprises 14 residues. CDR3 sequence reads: CAITRTSGGHEQYF. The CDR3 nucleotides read TGTGCCATCACTCGGACTAGCGGGGGACACGAGCAGTACTTC.

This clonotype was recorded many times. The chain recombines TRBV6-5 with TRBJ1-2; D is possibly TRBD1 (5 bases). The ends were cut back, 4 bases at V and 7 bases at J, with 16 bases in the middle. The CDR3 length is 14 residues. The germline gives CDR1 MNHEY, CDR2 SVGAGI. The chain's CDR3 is CASSLDSIRFGYTF. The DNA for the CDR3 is TGTGCCAGCAGTTTAGACAGTATTCGGTTTGGCTACACCTTC.

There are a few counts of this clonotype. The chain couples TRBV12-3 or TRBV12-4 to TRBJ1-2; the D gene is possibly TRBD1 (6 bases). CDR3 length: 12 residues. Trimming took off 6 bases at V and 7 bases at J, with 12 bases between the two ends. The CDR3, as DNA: TGTGCCAGCAGGACACAGGGAGGTGGCTACACCTTC. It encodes CASRTQGGGYTF.